This entry concerns a single T cell receptor (beta chain). Its matching antigen is unknown. Extracted RNA was reverse transcribed into cDNA, the sequencing template. Repertoires were generated with immunoSEQ multiplex PCR, while TCRdb's copy carries only in-frame clones and drops some. Found here are more than 95,000 clones, 55% of them singletons; the top ten hold 8.8%. This sample was included in a study of CD8+ T cells in alopecia areata. The study, taken as a whole, reports: In patients, TCRs were shared less clearly than in mice, and HLA may possibly be involved. Resident alphabeta T cells of normal skin are also sequenced in scalp samples. Especially in alopecia totalis/universalis, lesional scalp showed greater clonality than normal scalp did.

The source material was CD4+ T cells sorted from blood. The receptor was isolated from a human donor in good health.

The CDR3 DNA reads as TGTGCCAGCTCTCTCCAGGGGCCCCACGACCAAGAGACCCAGTACTTC. Translation gives CASSLQGPHDQETQYF. The chain couples TRBV25-1 to TRBJ2-5, with a tentative D call TRBD1 (6 bases). Trimming removed 8 bases from V and 0 bases from J, with 19 bases in between. Germline V gene lookup returns CDR1 MGHDK and CDR2 SYGVNS. This CDR3 has 16 amino acids.